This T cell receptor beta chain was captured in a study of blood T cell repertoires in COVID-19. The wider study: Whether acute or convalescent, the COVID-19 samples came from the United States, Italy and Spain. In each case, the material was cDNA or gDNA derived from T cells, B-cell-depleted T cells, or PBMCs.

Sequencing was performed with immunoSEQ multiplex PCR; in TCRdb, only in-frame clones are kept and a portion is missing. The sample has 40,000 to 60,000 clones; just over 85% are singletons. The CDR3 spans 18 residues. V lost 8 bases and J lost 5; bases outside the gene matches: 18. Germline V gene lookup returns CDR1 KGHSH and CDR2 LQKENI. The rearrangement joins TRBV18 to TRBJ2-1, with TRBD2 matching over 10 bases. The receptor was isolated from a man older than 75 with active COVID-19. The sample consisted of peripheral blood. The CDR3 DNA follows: TGTGCCAGCCGGACTAGCGGACGAGCCATGTCGGTCAACAATGAGCAGTTCTTC. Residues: CASRTSGRAMSVNNEQFF.